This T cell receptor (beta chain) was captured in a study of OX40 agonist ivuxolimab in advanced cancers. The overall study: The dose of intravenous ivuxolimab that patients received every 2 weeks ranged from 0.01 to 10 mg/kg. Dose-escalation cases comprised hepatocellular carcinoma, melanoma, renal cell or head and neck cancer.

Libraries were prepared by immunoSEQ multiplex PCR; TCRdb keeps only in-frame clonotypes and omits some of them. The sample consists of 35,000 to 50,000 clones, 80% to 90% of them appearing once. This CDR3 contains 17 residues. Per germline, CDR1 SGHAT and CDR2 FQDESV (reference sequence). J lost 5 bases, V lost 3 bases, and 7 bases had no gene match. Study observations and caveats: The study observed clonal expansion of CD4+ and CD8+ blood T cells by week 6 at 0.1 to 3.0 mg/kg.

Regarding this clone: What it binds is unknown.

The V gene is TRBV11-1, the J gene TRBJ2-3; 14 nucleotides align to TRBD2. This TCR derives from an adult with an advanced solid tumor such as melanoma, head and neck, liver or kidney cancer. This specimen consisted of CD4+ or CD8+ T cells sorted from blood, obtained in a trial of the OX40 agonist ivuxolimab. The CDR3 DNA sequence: TGTGCCAGCAGCTTCGACGGGACTAGCGGGAGTGGAGATACGCAGTATTTT. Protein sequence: CASSFDGTSGSGDTQYF. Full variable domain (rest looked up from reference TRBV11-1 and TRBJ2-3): EAEVAQSPRYKITEKSQAVAFWCDPISGHATLYWYRQILGQGPELLVQFQDESVVDDSQLPKDRFSAERLKGVDSTLKIQPAELGDSAMYLCASSFDGTSGSGDTQYFGPGTRLTVL.